The 22 T cell receptor beta chains listed next were all sequenced from one sample in a study of shared clonotypes between healthy human individuals. Using immunoSEQ multiplex PCR, the repertoire was profiled, and TCRdb retains in-frame clones only, with some absent. The sample holds some 2,500,000 clones; just under 95% are singletons and the top ten take more than 0.35%. Sequencing input: naive CD4+ T cells from PBMCs. The subset is: CD45RA+ positively selected. Receptors were obtained from a man younger than 35 in good health. Some clones in this sample may be carry-over from other donors' samples.

This chain uses TRBV4-3 with TRBJ1-4, with TRBD1 matching 9 bases. Germline assignment: CDR1 LGHNA and CDR2 YSLEER. This CDR3 has 19 residues. J was trimmed by 3 bases and V by 3 bases; bases with no gene match: 14. Here the CDR3 DNA reads TGCGCCAGCAGCCAGACCCACTACCGACAGGGGGGGCCTAATGAAAAACTGTTTTTT. It is translated as CASSQTHYRQGGPNEKLFF.

In its sample, this clone was seen once. This chain links TRBV11-3 with TRBJ1-1, with a possible D match to TRBD1 (6 bases). Germline values: CDR1 SGHNT, CDR2 YENEEA. The CDR3 has 16 amino acids. V shed 5 bases and J shed 8 bases, with 24 bases lying between them. The CDR3 sequence: CASSPPGARGREEAFF. DNA of the CDR3: TGTGCCAGCAGCCCCCCGGGGGCCCGGGGTCGAGAAGAAGCTTTCTTT. Complete variable domain (other parts from reference TRBV11-3 and TRBJ1-1): EAGVVQSPRYKIIEKKQPVAFWCNPISGHNTLYWYLQNLGQGPELLIRYENEEAVDDSQLPKDRFSAERLKGVDSTLKIQPAELGDSAVYLCASSPPGARGREEAFFGQGTRLTVV.

CDR3 amino acids: CASRSNRDTMNQPQHF. In DNA form, the CDR3 reads TGTGCCAGCAGAAGTAACCGGGATACTATGAATCAGCCCCAGCATTTT. The chain carries TRBV28 and TRBJ1-5; D unclear. The length of the CDR3 is 16 residues. Between the trimmed V and J ends, which lost 6 bases and 4 bases, there was a span of 19 bases. The germline CDR1 and CDR2 sequences are MDHEN and SYDVKM.

This rearrangement joins TRBV9 to TRBJ2-2, with D unclear. Germline V gives CDR1 SGDLS, CDR2 YYNGEE. Trimming left V 1 base short and J 9 bases short, with 7 bases between. This CDR3 spans 12 amino acids. The chain's CDR3 is CASSVNGRELFF. The CDR3 DNA follows: TGTGCCAGCAGCGTAAACGGGCGGGAGCTGTTTTTT.

This clone showed up just a few times. The chain has TRBV29-1 and TRBJ1-1; perhaps TRBD1 as D (5 bases). Trimming stripped 4 bases from V and 1 base from J, with 13 bases between. Germline loops: CDR1 SQVTM, CDR2 ANQGSEA. The CDR3 is 14 amino acids. The CDR3 DNA reads as TGCAGCGTTGGGAGGGGACGGACGAACACTGAAGCTTTCTTT. Encoded protein: CSVGRGRTNTEAFF.

This chain joins TRBV28 and TRBJ1-5, with a tentative D call TRBD1 (5 bases). The CDR3 is 16 residues long. V lost 4 bases and J lost 4, with 17 bases in between. Germline V gives CDR1 MDHEN, CDR2 SYDVKM. The CDR3 loop reads CASSSPRQLGNQPQHF. CDR3 nucleotides: TGTGCCAGCAGTTCCCCTCGACAGTTAGGAAATCAGCCCCAGCATTTT. Variable domain in full (rest from reference TRBV28 and TRBJ1-5): DVKVTQSSRYLVKRTGEKVFLECVQDMDHENMFWYRQDPGLGLRLIYFSYDVKMKEKGDIPEGYSVSREKKERFSLILESASTNQTSMYLCASSSPRQLGNQPQHFGDGTRLSIL.

The genes are TRBV7-9 and TRBJ2-7, with D unresolved. CDR1 is SEHNR, CDR2 FQNEAQ, per germline (reference sequence). CDR3 length: 14 residues. With 2 bases removed from V and 2 bases from J, the gap between germline ends came to 10 bases. CDR3 DNA sequence: TGTGCCAGCAGCTTATTCAAGAGCACCTACGAGCAGTACTTC. It specifies CASSLFKSTYEQYF.

Concerning this clone itself: The sample holds other DNA sequences that translate to the same CDR3. This chain connects TRBV11-3 to TRBJ2-3; maybe TRBD1 (5 bases). The ends were cut back, 5 bases at V and 3 bases at J, with 6 bases in the middle. Germline-derived CDR1 and CDR2 are SGHNT and YENEEA. CDR3 size: 12 residues. The CDR3 loop is CASSGATDTQYF. For the CDR3, the DNA is TGTGCCAGCAGCGGGGCTACAGATACGCAGTATTTT. Full variable domain (remainder filled in from reference TRBV11-3 and TRBJ2-3): EAGVVQSPRYKIIEKKQPVAFWCNPISGHNTLYWYLQNLGQGPELLIRYENEEAVDDSQLPKDRFSAERLKGVDSTLKIQPAELGDSAVYLCASSGATDTQYFGPGTRLTVL.

This clone showed up just once. V and J are TRBV5-1 and TRBJ1-1; 7 nucleotides match TRBD1. Germline-derived CDR1 and CDR2 are SGHRS and YFSETQ. This CDR3 comprises 14 residues. J lost 4 bases, V lost 4 bases, and 7 bases had no gene match. The CDR3 sequence is CASSPRGQSTEAFF. CDR3 coding DNA: TGCGCCAGCAGCCCGAGGGGGCAAAGCACTGAAGCTTTCTTT.

The chain couples TRBV29-1 to TRBJ1-5, with 9 bases matching TRBD1. The CDR3 sequence is 14 residues long. V gave up 5 bases and J gave up 9 bases; unmatched junction bases: 11. Germline lookup yields CDR1 SQVTM and CDR2 ANQGSEA. The CDR3 DNA reads TGCAGCGTTAGGCGGGACAGGGATGCTGGGCCCCAGCATTTT. Protein product: CSVRRDRDAGPQHF.

J is TRBJ2-6 and V is TRBV15, with a possible D match to TRBD1 (5 bases). The germline V gene encodes CDR1 LNHNV and CDR2 YYDKDF (reference sequence). The CDR3 length is 16 residues. The V and J ends lost 3 bases and 4 bases respectively, with 13 bases between them. CDR3 DNA: TGTGCCACCAGCAGGGACATTAGTTCCGGGGCCAACGTCCTGACTTTC. Translating gives CATSRDISSGANVLTF.

The chain employs TRBV14 and TRBJ1-1, with D hard to call. The CDR3 sequence is 14 residues long. V lost 1 base to trimming and J lost 3 bases, with 9 bases between them. Germline V lookup: CDR1 SGHDN, CDR2 FVKESK. The CDR3 DNA reads as TGTGCCAGCAGCCAAGTTACGATTTACACTGAAGCTTTCTTT. It is translated as CASSQVTIYTEAFF.

J is TRBJ1-4 and V is TRBV4-1, with D perhaps TRBD1 (5 bases). The CDR3 is 17 residues long. Trimming removed 1 base at V and 0 bases at J, with 12 bases between. Germline V gene data show CDR1 as MGHRA and CDR2 as YSYEKL. As DNA, the CDR3 is TGCGCCAGCAGCCAAGTTTTAGGGGCTACAACTAATGAAAAACTGTTTTTT. It encodes CASSQVLGATTNEKLFF.

V usage is TRBV29-1 and J usage is TRBJ2-5; 11 bases line up with TRBD1. This CDR3 is built from 15 residues. J was trimmed by 2 bases and V by 7 bases; bases with no gene match: 9. Germline values: CDR1 SQVTM, CDR2 ANQGSEA. The CDR3 region is CSAHPGQGDQETQYF. In nucleotides, the CDR3 is TGCAGCGCCCACCCGGGACAGGGGGATCAAGAGACCCAGTACTTC.

The rearrangement links TRBV11-2 to TRBJ2-7, with D uncertain. CDR1 SGHAT and CDR2 FQNNGV come from the germline V gene. The ends were cut back, 4 bases at V and 7 bases at J, with 11 bases in the middle. The CDR3 runs 12 residues. The CDR3 sequence: CASSSMIREQYF. The CDR3 nucleotides read TGTGCCAGCAGCTCTATGATTAGGGAGCAGTACTTC.

The gene calls are TRBV4-1 and TRBJ1-1; no clear D. V lost 4 bases and J 1 base, leaving 10 bases between the germline ends. The length of the CDR3 is 14 residues. Germline lookup yields CDR1 MGHRA and CDR2 YSYEKL. The CDR3 DNA reads as TGCGCCAGCAGCCCGGTAGGGAGGAACACTGAAGCTTTCTTT. It yields the protein CASSPVGRNTEAFF.

The chain joins TRBV6-5 to TRBJ1-1; a possible D gene is TRBD1 (6 bases). Per the germline V gene, CDR1 is MNHEY and CDR2 is SVGAGI. The CDR3 is 16 residues long. Trimming shortened V by 0 bases and J by 4 bases, and 15 bases separated the two germline ends. CDR3: CASSYSGGGGLTEAFF. The CDR3 region has the DNA TGTGCCAGCAGTTACTCCGGCGGAGGGGGTCTCACTGAAGCTTTCTTT.

The chain has TRBV5-6 and TRBJ2-7, with TRBD2 as a possible D gene (5 bases). CDR1 SGHDT and CDR2 YYEEEE come from the germline V gene. V lost 4 bases, J lost 3 bases, and 20 bases lay in between. The CDR3 is 16 residues long. The CDR3 loop reads CASSLKDRLTRYEQYF. In DNA, the CDR3 is TGTGCCAGCAGCCTGAAGGACCGACTAACTCGCTACGAGCAGTACTTC.

The rearrangement uses TRBV30 and TRBJ1-3; D may be TRBD1 (6 bases). Germline-derived CDR1 and CDR2 are GTSNPN and SVGIG (reference sequence). The CDR3 is 15 amino acids. Trimming stripped 2 bases from V and 3 bases from J, with 14 bases between. This CDR3 is CAWSRRSGVGNTIYF. Written as DNA, the CDR3 is TGTGCCTGGAGTCGTAGGTCAGGGGTTGGAAACACCATATATTTT. Full variable domain (outside the CDR3, taken from reference TRBV30 and TRBJ1-3): SQTIHQWPATLVQPVGSPLSLECTVEGTSNPNLYWYRQAAGRGLQLLFYSVGIGQISSEVPQNLSASRPQDRQFILSSKKLLLSDSGFYLCAWSRRSGVGNTIYFGEGSWLTVV.

CDR3 sequence (DNA): TGTGCCAGCTCACCATACTCTGGATCCTACGAGCAGTACTTC. Its protein is CASSPYSGSYEQYF. V gene TRBV18 combines with J gene TRBJ2-7; the D is unclear. Trimming shortened V by 2 bases and J by 1 base, and 9 bases separated the two germline ends. This CDR3 region has 14 residues. Per the germline V gene, CDR1 is KGHSH and CDR2 is LQKENI.

V and J are TRBV29-1 and TRBJ2-7; possible D gene TRBD1, 5 bases. This CDR3 is built from 12 residues. Germline-derived CDR1 and CDR2 are SQVTM and ANQGSEA. V lost 5 bases to trimming and J lost 3 bases, with 11 bases between them. In DNA, the CDR3 is TGCAGCGTTACAACCGACAGCTACGAGCAGTACTTC. It translates to CSVTTDSYEQYF.

The V call is TRBV7-2, the J call TRBJ2-2; 8 bases are a match to TRBD2. CDR3 length: 15 amino acids. CDR1 SGHTA and CDR2 FQGNSA come from the germline V gene. The ends lost 3 bases at V and 5 bases at J; junction bases unmatched: 5. The CDR3 DNA reads as TGTGCCAGCAGCTTTACCGGGACTAGTACCGGGGAGCTGTTTTTT. Translating it yields CASSFTGTSTGELFF.